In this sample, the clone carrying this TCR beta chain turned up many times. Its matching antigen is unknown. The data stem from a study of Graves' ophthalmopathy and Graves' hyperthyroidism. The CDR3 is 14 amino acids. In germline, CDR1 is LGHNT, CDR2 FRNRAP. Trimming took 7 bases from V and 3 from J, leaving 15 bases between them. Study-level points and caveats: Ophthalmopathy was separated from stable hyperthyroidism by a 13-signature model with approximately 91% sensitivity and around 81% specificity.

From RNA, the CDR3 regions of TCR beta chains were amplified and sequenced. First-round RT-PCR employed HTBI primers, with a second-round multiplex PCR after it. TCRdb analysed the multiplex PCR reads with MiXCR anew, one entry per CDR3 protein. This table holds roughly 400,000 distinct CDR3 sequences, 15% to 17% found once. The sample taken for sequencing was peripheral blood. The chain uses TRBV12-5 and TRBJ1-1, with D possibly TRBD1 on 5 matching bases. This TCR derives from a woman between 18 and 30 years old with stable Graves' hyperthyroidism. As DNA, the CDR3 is TGTGCTAGTGCCCTACGGGGGGGAGACACTGAAGCTTTCTTT. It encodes CASALRGGDTEAFF.